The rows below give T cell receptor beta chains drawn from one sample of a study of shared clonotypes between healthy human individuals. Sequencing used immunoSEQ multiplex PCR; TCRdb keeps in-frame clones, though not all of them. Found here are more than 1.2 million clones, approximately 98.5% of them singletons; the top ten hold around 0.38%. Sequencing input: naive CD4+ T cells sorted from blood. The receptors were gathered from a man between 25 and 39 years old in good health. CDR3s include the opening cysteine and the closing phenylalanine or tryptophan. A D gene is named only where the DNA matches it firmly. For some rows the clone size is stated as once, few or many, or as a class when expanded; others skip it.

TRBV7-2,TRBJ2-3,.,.,CASSSRDPRTDTQYF,TGTGCCAGCAGCTCCCGGGACCCCCGGACCGATACGCAGTATTTT
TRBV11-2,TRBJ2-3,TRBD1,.,CASSLDRGVTDTQYF,TGTGCCAGCAGCTTGGACAGGGGAGTCACAGATACGCAGTATTTT
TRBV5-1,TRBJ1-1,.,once,CASSLVSTANTEAFF,TGCGCCAGCAGCTTGGTCTCCACAGCTAACACTGAAGCTTTCTTT
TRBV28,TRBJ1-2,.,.,CASSLGGANGYTF,TGTGCCAGCAGTTTAGGGGGGGCCAATGGCTACACCTTC
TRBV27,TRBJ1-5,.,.,CASRTGPDSNQPQHF,TGTGCCAGCAGAACCGGACCGGATAGCAATCAGCCCCAGCATTTT
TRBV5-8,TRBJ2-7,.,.,CASSLGGGSYEQYF,TGTGCCAGCAGCTTGGGCGGAGGCTCCTACGAGCAGTACTTC
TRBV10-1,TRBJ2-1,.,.,CASGKAGTRGREQFF,TGCGCCAGCGGTAAAGCCGGGACCAGGGGTCGGGAGCAGTTCTTC
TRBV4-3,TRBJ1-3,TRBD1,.,CASSQDFTGVNGNTIYF,TGCGCCAGCAGCCAAGACTTTACAGGGGTGAATGGAAACACCATATATTTT
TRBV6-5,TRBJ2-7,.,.,CATGRILREQYF,TGTGCCACAGGACGGATCCTACGCGAGCAGTACTTC
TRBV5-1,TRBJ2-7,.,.,CASSSQAYEQYF,TGCGCCAGCAGCTCTCAAGCCTACGAGCAGTACTTC
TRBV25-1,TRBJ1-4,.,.,CASEEAGAGANEKLFF,TGTGCCAGCGAGGAAGCGGGGGCAGGGGCTAATGAAAAACTGTTTTTT
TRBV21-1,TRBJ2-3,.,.,CASNKTEREGRDTQYF,TGTGCCAGCAACAAGACAGAGCGGGAGGGCCGGGATACGCAGTATTTT
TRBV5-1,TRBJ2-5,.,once,CASSSGAGDYQETQYF,TGCGCCAGCAGCTCAGGCGCAGGGGACTACCAAGAGACCCAGTACTTC
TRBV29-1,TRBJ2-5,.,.,CSVEWARGRVETQYF,TGCAGCGTTGAATGGGCCCGGGGTAGGGTAGAGACCCAGTACTTC
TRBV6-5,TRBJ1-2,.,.,CASSYSKANYGYTF,TGTGCCAGCAGTTACTCCAAAGCTAACTATGGCTACACCTTC
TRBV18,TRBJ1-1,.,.,CASSRQDTEAFF,TGTGCCAGCTCCAGGCAGGACACTGAAGCTTTCTTT
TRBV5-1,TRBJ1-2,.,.,CASSPTNRGYTF,TGCGCCAGCAGCCCGACAAATCGCGGCTACACCTTC
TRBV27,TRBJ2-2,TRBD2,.,CASSFGTSGSETGELFF,TGTGCCAGCAGTTTCGGGACTAGCGGGAGTGAAACCGGGGAGCTGTTTTTT
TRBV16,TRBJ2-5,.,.,CASSQSQVQETQYF,TGTGCCAGCAGCCAATCCCAGGTTCAAGAGACCCAGTACTTC
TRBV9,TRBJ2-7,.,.,CASSVGAGGYEQYF,TGTGCCAGCAGCGTAGGTGCAGGAGGATACGAGCAGTACTTC
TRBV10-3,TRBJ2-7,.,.,CAISRDRPPGAHEQYF,TGTGCCATCAGCAGGGACCGGCCCCCGGGGGCCCACGAGCAGTACTTC
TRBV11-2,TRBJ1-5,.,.,CASSESYSNQPQHF,TGTGCCAGCAGCGAGAGTTATAGCAATCAGCCCCAGCATTTT
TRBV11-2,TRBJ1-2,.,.,CASSSPRGDIPYGYTF,TGTGCCAGCAGCTCCCCTCGGGGTGATATCCCCTATGGCTACACCTTC
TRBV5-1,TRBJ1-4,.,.,CASSSGWGSEKLFF,TGCGCCAGCAGCTCAGGGTGGGGGAGTGAAAAACTGTTTTTT
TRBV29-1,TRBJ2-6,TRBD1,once,CSVQGAYSGANVLTF,TGCAGCGTCCAGGGGGCTTACTCTGGGGCCAACGTCCTGACTTTC
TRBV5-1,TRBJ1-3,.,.,CASSVDSGNTIYF,TGCGCCAGCAGCGTAGACTCTGGAAACACCATATATTTT
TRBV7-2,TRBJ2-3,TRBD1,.,CASRLQGAGDTQYF,TGTGCCAGCAGGTTACAGGGGGCGGGAGATACGCAGTATTTT
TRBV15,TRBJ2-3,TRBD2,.,CATSRGGGRKADTQYF,TGTGCCACCAGCAGAGGGGGCGGGAGGAAGGCAGATACGCAGTATTTT
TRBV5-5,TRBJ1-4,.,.,CASSLLQQATNEKLFF,TGTGCCAGCAGCCTACTGCAGCAGGCAACTAATGAAAAACTGTTTTTT
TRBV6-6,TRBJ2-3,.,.,CASSDPLSILRNTQYF,TGTGCCAGCAGCGACCCTCTAAGCATTCTACGGAATACGCAGTATTTT
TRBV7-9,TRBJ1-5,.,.,CASSLEGGNQPQHF,TGTGCCAGCAGCTTAGAGGGAGGCAATCAGCCCCAGCATTTT
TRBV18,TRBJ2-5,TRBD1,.,CASSPGTGLETQYF,TGTGCCAGCTCACCGGGGACAGGGCTGGAGACCCAGTACTTC
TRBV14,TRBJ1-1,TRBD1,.,CASSPWTGNTEAFF,TGTGCCAGCAGCCCATGGACAGGGAACACTGAAGCTTTCTTT
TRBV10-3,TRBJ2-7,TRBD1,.,CAITLGQGYEQYF,TGTGCCATCACTCTGGGACAGGGGTACGAGCAGTACTTC
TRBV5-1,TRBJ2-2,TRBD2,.,CASSLGLAGVTGELFF,TGCGCCAGCAGCTTGGGACTAGCGGGAGTCACCGGGGAGCTGTTTTTT
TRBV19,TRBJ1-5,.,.,CASSNSVGNQPQHF,TGTGCCAGTAGTAATTCCGTTGGGAATCAGCCCCAGCATTTT
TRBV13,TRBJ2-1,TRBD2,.,CASRAGVRLAGYNEQFF,TGTGCCAGCAGAGCAGGGGTCCGACTAGCGGGGTACAATGAGCAGTTCTTC
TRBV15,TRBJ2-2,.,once,CATSGGGELFF,TGTGCCACCTCCGGGGGAGGGGAGCTGTTTTTT
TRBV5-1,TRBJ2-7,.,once,CASSPDITEDGSSYEQYF,TGCGCCAGCAGCCCCGATATAACAGAGGACGGTAGCTCCTACGAGCAGTACTTC
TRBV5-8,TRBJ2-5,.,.,CASSIGQRQETQYF,TGTGCCAGCAGCATAGGACAGAGGCAAGAGACCCAGTACTTC
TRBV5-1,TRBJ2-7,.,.,CASSFELSSYEQYF,TGCGCCAGCAGCTTTGAGCTTTCCTCCTACGAGCAGTACTTC
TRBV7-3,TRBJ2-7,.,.,CASSLGLSYEQYF,TGTGCCAGCAGCCTCGGACTGAGCTACGAGCAGTACTTC
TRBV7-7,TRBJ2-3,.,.,CASSLKGSATQYF,TGTGCTAGCAGCTTAAAAGGCTCAGCCACGCAGTATTTT
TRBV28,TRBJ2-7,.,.,CASSLTFYEQYF,TGTGCCAGCAGTTTAACATTTTACGAGCAGTACTTC
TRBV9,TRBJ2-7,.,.,CASSVASWAGSGEQYF,TGTGCCAGCAGCGTAGCGAGCTGGGCGGGGAGCGGGGAGCAGTACTTC
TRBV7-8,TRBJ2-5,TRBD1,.,CASSWGQGQETQYF,TGTGCCAGCAGCTGGGGACAGGGTCAAGAGACCCAGTACTTC
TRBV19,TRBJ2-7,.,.,CASSIGTGSYEQYF,TGTGCCAGTAGTATTGGGACTGGCTCCTACGAGCAGTACTTC
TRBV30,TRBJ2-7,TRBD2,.,CAWSGTSGRYEQYF,TGTGCCTGGAGCGGGACTAGCGGGAGGTACGAGCAGTACTTC
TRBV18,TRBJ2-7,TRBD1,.,CASSPVPGQGGEQYF,TGTGCCAGCTCCCCAGTCCCGGGACAGGGTGGCGAGCAGTACTTC
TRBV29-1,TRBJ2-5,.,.,CSVGGFGETQYF,TGCAGCGTTGGGGGTTTCGGAGAGACCCAGTACTTC